Sequencing of this TCR beta chain was carried out in a study of CD8+ T cells in alopecia areata. Study at large: Treatment of the treated patients consisted of oral tofacitinib, 5 to 10 mg twice daily. Tofacitinib exposure lasted 6 to 18 months, followed by 6 months off drug.

This clone was detected a few times. Sequencing used cDNA as its template, made by extracting RNA and reverse transcribing it. Sequencing used immunoSEQ multiplex PCR; TCRdb keeps in-frame clones, though not all of them. Here the sample spans roughly 150,000 clones, under 60% being singletons. Germline CDR1 and CDR2: LNHDA and SQIVND (reference sequence). V lost 7 bases and J lost 1, with 4 bases in between. The CDR3 length is 12 residues. PBMCs served as the source from which CD4+ and CD8+ T cells were sorted. The sequencing used CD8+ T cells sorted from blood, collected at week 0. This receptor was taken from a human donor with alopecia areata. The V gene is TRBV19, the J gene TRBJ2-2; no clear D. CDR3 coding DNA: TGTGCCAGTACAGGGAACACCGGGGAGCTGTTTTTT. Residues: CASTGNTGELFF.